This T cell receptor (beta chain) came from a study of response to subunit inactivated influenza vaccine. A few counts support this clonotype. TCRdb re-called the RT-PCR reads with MiXCR, one entry per CDR3 protein. The sample shows hundreds of thousands of distinct CDR3 sequences, 13% to 15% of them seen only once. The CDR3 consists of 13 residues. Germline CDR1 reads SGHRS; CDR2 reads YFSETQ. Trimming removed 5 bases at V and 8 bases at J, with 13 bases between. The sample was PBMCs from blood, taken approximately 15 days before vaccination. The origin of this receptor is a man aged 45-60 years who received an inactivated influenza vaccine. The gene calls are TRBV5-1 and TRBJ1-4; TRBD1 might be the D (6 bases). The CDR3 spells CASREGGLEKLFF. The CDR3 nucleotides are TGCGCCAGCAGAGAAGGGGGGCTAGAAAAACTGTTTTTT.